The clone carrying this T cell receptor beta chain showed up many times. A second PCR of 7 to 11 cycles used a sample-barcoded 5' primer and a J-beta primer mix. TCRdb redid the calling of the 5' RACE reads with MiXCR, one entry per CDR3 protein. Here the sample spans hundreds of thousands of distinct CDR3 sequences, roughly 25% being singletons. The record originates from a study of blood T cells in healthy people across ages. A further study also used this sample, focusing on T cells of mothers and their children.

Sample: blood. The clonotype was recovered from a boy under 18 in good health.

The DNA of the CDR3 is TGCACTCCCGGGGGGGAGACCCAGTACTTC. This encodes CTPGGETQYF. This chain links TRBV29-1 with TRBJ2-5; 7 bases align to TRBD2. In germline, CDR1 is SQVTM, CDR2 ANQGSEA. The CDR3 runs 10 residues.